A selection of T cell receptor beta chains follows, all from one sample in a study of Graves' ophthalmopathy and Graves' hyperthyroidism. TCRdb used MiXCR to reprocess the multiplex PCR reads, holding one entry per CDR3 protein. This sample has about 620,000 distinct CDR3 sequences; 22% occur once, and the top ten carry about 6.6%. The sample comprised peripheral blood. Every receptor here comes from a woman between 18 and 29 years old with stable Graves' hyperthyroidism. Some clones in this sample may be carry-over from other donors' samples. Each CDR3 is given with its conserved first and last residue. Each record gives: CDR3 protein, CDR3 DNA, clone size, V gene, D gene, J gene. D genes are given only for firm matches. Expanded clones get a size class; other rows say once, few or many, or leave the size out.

CAWSVRRAGGYTF,TGTGCCTGGAGTGTACGCAGGGCGGGCGGCTACACCTTC,.,TRBV30,.,TRBJ1-2
CASSLSGTADTF,TGTGCCAGCAGTTTAAGTGGCACAGCGGACACCTTC,many,TRBV12-3/TRBV12-4,.,TRBJ2-7
CASSLTTVAKNIQYF,TGTGCCAGCAGCCTTACGACAGTAGCCAAAAACATTCAGTACTTC,many,TRBV5-5,.,TRBJ2-4
CASSVAVGTFGEAFF,TGTGCCAGCAGCGTAGCCGTGGGGACCTTCGGTGAAGCTTTCTTT,many,TRBV9,.,TRBJ1-1
CASRRQGAGGYTF,TGTGCCAGCAGAAGACAGGGAGCAGGTGGCTACACCTTC,.,TRBV28,TRBD1,TRBJ1-2
CASNPPGGEGQETQYF,TGTGCCAGCAACCCCCCCGGAGGGGAGGGCCAAGAGACCCAGTACTTC,many,TRBV28,TRBD2,TRBJ2-5
CSARGPGALYGYTF,TGCAGTGCTAGGGGTCCCGGGGCCCTATATGGCTACACCTTC,.,TRBV20-1,.,TRBJ1-2
CASSSRRNTGELFF,TGTGCCAGCAGCTCCCGACGGAACACCGGGGAGCTGTTTTTT,.,TRBV2,.,TRBJ2-2
CAWSRMGSAVHF,TGTGCCTGGAGTCGAATGGGGAGCGCGGTCCACTTT,.,TRBV30,.,TRBJ1-6
CATSRDTVRYEQYF,TGTGCCACCAGCAGAGATACAGTCAGATACGAGCAGTACTTC,.,TRBV15,.,TRBJ2-7
CASRIAGFRETQYF,TGTGCCAGCAGGATCGCAGGGTTTCGGGAGACCCAGTACTTC,many,TRBV28,.,TRBJ2-5
CASSLGGALKAFF,TGTGCCAGCAGTTTGGGAGGGGCCTTAAAAGCTTTCTTT,few,TRBV12-3/TRBV12-4,.,TRBJ1-1
CASRPQEPGELFF,TGCGCCAGCAGACCACAGGAACCCGGGGAGCTGTTTTTT,few,TRBV5-1,.,TRBJ2-2
CASSEVTLAYEQYF,TGTGCCAGCAGTGAAGTAACCTTAGCCTACGAGCAGTACTTC,many,TRBV6-1,.,TRBJ2-7
CASRLGGMNTEAFF,TGCGCCAGCCGCCTAGGGGGGATGAACACTGAAGCTTTCTTT,few,TRBV5-1,.,TRBJ1-1
CASSLDRDRVSAGELFF,TGTGCCAGCAGTTTAGACCGGGACAGGGTTAGCGCCGGGGAGCTGTTTTTT,many,TRBV28,TRBD1,TRBJ2-2
CASSLRSRDRGGGELFF,TGTGCCAGCAGTTTACGGTCCCGGGACAGGGGGGGCGGGGAGCTGTTTTTT,.,TRBV27,TRBD1,TRBJ2-2
CASSFRAQGGRTEAFF,TGTGCCAGCAGTTTTAGGGCACAGGGGGGCAGGACTGAAGCTTTCTTT,.,TRBV12-3/TRBV12-4,TRBD1,TRBJ1-1
CASRPLAGPTYEQYF,TGTGCCAGCAGGCCCCTAGCGGGCCCAACCTACGAGCAGTACTTC,many,TRBV28,TRBD2,TRBJ2-7
CASSRTLTSPGLAAGLETQYF,TGTGCCAGCAGTAGAACTTTGACTTCGCCCGGACTAGCGGCGGGACTAGAGACCCAGTACTTC,.,TRBV11-1,TRBD2,TRBJ2-5